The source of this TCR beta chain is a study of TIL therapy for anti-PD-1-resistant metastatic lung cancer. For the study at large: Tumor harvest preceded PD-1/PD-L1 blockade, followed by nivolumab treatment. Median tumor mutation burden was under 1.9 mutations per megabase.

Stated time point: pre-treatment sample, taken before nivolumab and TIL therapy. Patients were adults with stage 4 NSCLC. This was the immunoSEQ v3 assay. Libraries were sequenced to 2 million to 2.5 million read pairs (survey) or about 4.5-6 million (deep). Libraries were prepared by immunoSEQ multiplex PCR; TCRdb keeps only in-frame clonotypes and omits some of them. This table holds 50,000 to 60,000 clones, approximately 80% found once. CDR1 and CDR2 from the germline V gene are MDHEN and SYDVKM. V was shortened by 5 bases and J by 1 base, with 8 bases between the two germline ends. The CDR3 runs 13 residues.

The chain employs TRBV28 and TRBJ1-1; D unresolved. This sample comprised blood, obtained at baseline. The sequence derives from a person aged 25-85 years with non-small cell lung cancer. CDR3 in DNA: TGTGCCAGCAGTCCCTACAAGAACACTGAAGCTTTCTTT. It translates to CASSPYKNTEAFF.